Listed below are T cell receptor beta chains from one sample, sequenced in a study of cytomegalovirus exposure and HLA in healthy donors. Repertoires were generated with immunoSEQ multiplex PCR, while TCRdb's copy carries only in-frame clones and drops some. This table holds some 150,000 clones, 70% to 80% found once. The sequencing sample was made of PBMCs. Every receptor here comes from a female donor in good health and CMV-seronegative. CDR3s include the opening cysteine and the closing phenylalanine or tryptophan. Each record gives: D gene, clone size, J gene, V gene, CDR3 protein, CDR3 DNA. A D gene is named only where the DNA matches it firmly. Size is stated for part of the rows, as once, few or many counts, or as a class when the clone is expanded.

>TRBD2|.|TRBJ2-7|TRBV11-2
CASSLDWGGRVSQYEQYF
TGTGCCAGCAGCTTAGATTGGGGGGGGAGGGTGAGTCAGTACGAGCAGTACTTC
>.|.|TRBJ2-1|TRBV11-3
CASSLDYGLINEQFF
TGTGCCAGCAGCTTAGATTATGGCCTTATCAATGAGCAGTTCTTC
>TRBD1|.|TRBJ2-5|TRBV6-1
CASSETGRLETQYF
TGTGCCAGCAGTGAGACAGGGCGTTTGGAGACCCAGTACTTC
>TRBD1|.|TRBJ2-2|TRBV2
CASRGQGGNTGELFF
TGTGCCAGCAGGGGACAGGGAGGGAACACCGGGGAGCTGTTTTTT
>TRBD1|once|TRBJ1-5|TRBV14
CASSLKDEGQGASQPQHF
TGTGCCAGCAGCCTCAAAGACGAGGGACAGGGGGCTTCTCAGCCCCAGCATTTT
>.|.|TRBJ2-1|TRBV11-1
CASSLDRLGYNEQFF
TGTGCCAGCAGCTTAGACCGACTAGGGTACAATGAGCAGTTCTTC
>TRBD1|.|TRBJ1-2|TRBV11-2
CASSSLTGNYGYTF
TGTGCCAGCAGCTCCCTGACAGGGAACTATGGCTACACCTTC
>.|few|TRBJ1-3|TRBV7-9
CASSPYSSSGNTIYF
TGTGCCAGCAGCCCATACAGCTCCTCTGGAAACACCATATATTTT
>.|.|TRBJ1-2|TRBV30
CAWSGANYGYTF
TGTGCCTGGAGTGGGGCCAACTATGGCTACACCTTC
>.|.|TRBJ1-6|TRBV4-2
CASSHGGVSPLHF
TGTGCCAGCAGCCATGGAGGGGTTTCACCCCTCCACTTT